Each of the 14 T cell receptor beta chains below was sequenced from the same sample in a study of T cells after yellow fever vaccination. TCRdb ran MiXCR on the 5' RACE reads and lists one entry per CDR3 protein. Among 400,000 to 650,000 distinct CDR3 sequences listed, 20% to 25% were seen once. Material: PBMCs, obtained roughly 20 days after the first yellow fever vaccination. Every receptor here comes from a man aged 18 to 29 who received the YFV17D yellow fever vaccine.

In its sample, this clonotype was seen once. The chain employs TRBV6-1 and TRBJ1-1; D gene unclear. Between the trimmed V and J ends, which lost 1 base and 0 bases, there was a span of 9 bases. This CDR3 contains 15 residues. Per germline, CDR1 MNHNS and CDR2 SASEGT. The CDR3 DNA follows: TGTGCCAGCAGTGAAGGGGTTTCTCTGAACACTGAAGCTTTCTTT. Protein product: CASSEGVSLNTEAFF.

This chain joins TRBV6-5 and TRBJ2-3; D gene unclear. The CDR3 extends over 13 amino acids. Trimming cost V 5 bases and J 5 bases, with 11 bases left between them. CDR1 and CDR2 (germline): MNHEY, SVGAGI. CDR3 sequence reads: CASSHPSKDTQYF. The CDR3 bases are TGTGCCAGCAGTCACCCGTCTAAAGATACGCAGTATTTT.

This clonotype has only a few counts. This CDR3 reads CASSIRYQETQYF. In DNA form, the CDR3 reads TGTGCCAGTAGTATACGCTACCAAGAGACCCAGTACTTC. The chain couples TRBV19 to TRBJ2-5, with D unclear. There are 13 residues in the CDR3. Trimming took off 2 bases at V and 0 bases at J, with 4 bases between the two ends. The germline V gene encodes CDR1 LNHDA and CDR2 SQIVND (reference sequence). The full variable domain, its missing parts supplied by reference TRBV19 and TRBJ2-5, is DGGITQSPKYLFRKEGQNVTLSCEQNLNHDAMYWYRQDPGQGLRLIYYSQIVNDFQKGDIAEGYSVSREKKESFPLTVTSAQKNPTAFYLCASSIRYQETQYFGPGTRLLVL.

The chain has TRBV7-9 and TRBJ1-1, with D maybe TRBD1 (6 bases). The germline CDR1 and CDR2 sequences are SEHNR and FQNEAQ (reference sequence). V was cut by 11 bases and J by 10 bases, with 20 bases left in between. This CDR3 comprises 12 residues. The CDR3 DNA reads as TGTGCCTCGGCCTTTCAACAGGGCATAGCTTTCTTT. It codes for CASAFQQGIAFF.

V is TRBV20-1 and J is TRBJ2-5; D uncertain. V shed 0 bases and J shed 5 bases, with 13 bases lying between them. CDR1 and CDR2 from the germline V gene are DFQATT and SNEGSKA (reference sequence). CDR3 length equals 14 residues. Here the CDR3 reads CSARDLASPETQYF. In DNA form, the CDR3 reads TGCAGTGCTAGAGATTTAGCCTCTCCGGAGACCCAGTACTTC.

The chain joins TRBV18 to TRBJ2-5, with TRBD2 matching 7 bases. This CDR3 contains 17 residues. In germline, CDR1 is KGHSH, CDR2 LQKENI. Trimming at V came to 3 bases and at J to 4 bases, leaving 14 bases not matched to a gene. Here the CDR3 DNA reads TGTGCCAGCTCACCTAATCCAGGACGGGAGCGGGGAGAGACCCAGTACTTC. This codes for CASSPNPGRERGETQYF.

The chain links TRBV4-1 to TRBJ2-3; 7 bases fit TRBD1. After removal of 4 bases from V and 3 bases from J, the junction contained 7 bases not matched to a gene. Germline V gene sequence: CDR1 MGHRA, CDR2 YSYEKL. The CDR3 sequence is 15 residues long. The CDR3 here is CASSLTGVRTDTQYF. As DNA, the CDR3 is TGCGCCAGCAGCCTTACAGGGGTGAGGACAGATACGCAGTATTTT.

This clonotype was observed a handful of times. The chain couples TRBV20-1 to TRBJ1-2, with 7 bases that match TRBD1. The CDR3 consists of 12 residues. Germline CDR1 reads DFQATT; CDR2 reads SNEGSKA (reference sequence). Germline trimming cut 4 bases from V and 5 bases from J; bases unmatched to any gene: 4. The CDR3 loop reads CSATGQTYGYTF. In nucleotides, the CDR3 is TGCAGTGCTACGGGACAGACTTATGGCTACACCTTC.

This chain uses TRBV28 with TRBJ2-1; 11 positions agree with TRBD2. Unmatched junction bases numbered 6, after V lost 5 bases and J lost 9 bases. The V gene's germline CDR1 is MDHEN and CDR2 SYDVKM. This CDR3 comprises 14 residues. In nucleotides, the CDR3 is TGTGCCAGCAGTCCGACTAGCGGGGTTCCTGAGCAGTTCTTC. This translates into CASSPTSGVPEQFF.

The chain joins TRBV4-3 to TRBJ2-7; 7 bases align to TRBD1. Germline-derived CDR1 and CDR2 are LGHNA and YSLEER. The CDR3 consists of 15 residues. Trimming took 3 bases from V and 2 from J; bases not matched to a gene: 7. CDR3 amino acids: CASSQFSGTAYEQYF. CDR3 coding DNA: TGCGCCAGCAGCCAGTTCTCCGGGACAGCCTACGAGCAGTACTTC.

This chain uses TRBV7-9 with TRBJ1-2; D not resolved. The V gene lost 0 bases and the J gene lost 0 bases, with 8 bases spanning the gap. There are 15 residues in the CDR3. CDR1 is SEHNR and CDR2 is FQNEAQ in the germline V gene (reference sequence). In DNA form, the CDR3 reads TGTGCCAGCAGCTTAGCTGTTCCAGCTAACTATGGCTACACCTTC. It encodes CASSLAVPANYGYTF. The complete variable domain, with remaining parts taken from reference TRBV7-9 and TRBJ1-2, reads DTGVSQNPRHKITKRGQNVTFRCDPISEHNRLYWYRQTLGQGPEFLTYFQNEAQLEKSRLLSDRFSAERPKGSFSTLEIQRTEQGDSAMYLCASSLAVPANYGYTFGSGTRLTVV.

This chain joins TRBV12-3 or TRBV12-4 and TRBJ2-3; 13 nucleotides agree with TRBD2. This CDR3 is built from 19 residues. V was clipped by 0 bases and J by 0 bases; unmatched bases: 6. The CDR3 DNA reads as TGTGCCAGCAGTTTAGCGAGGACTAGCGGGGGCCCTAGCACAGATACGCAGTATTTT. It encodes CASSLARTSGGPSTDTQYF.

This clonotype was found a few times. The V gene is TRBV27, the J gene TRBJ1-2; a weak D match, TRBD1 (5 bases). The CDR3 contains 14 residues. CDR1 is MNHEY and CDR2 is SMNVEV in the germline V gene (reference sequence). The V gene lost 6 bases and the J gene lost 4 bases, with 15 bases spanning the gap. This CDR3 is CASSPMLTGYGYTF. The CDR3 nucleotides are TGTGCCAGCAGCCCGATGTTAACAGGCTATGGCTACACCTTC.

The rearrangement links TRBV6-1 to TRBJ2-5; D not certain. Germline V gene data show CDR1 as MNHNS and CDR2 as SASEGT. This CDR3 region has 14 residues. The V gene lost 7 bases and the J gene lost 3 bases, with 15 bases spanning the gap. The CDR3: CASIRAGEEETQYF. The CDR3 DNA follows: TGTGCCAGCATACGGGCAGGTGAGGAAGAGACCCAGTACTTC.